This TCR beta chain was identified during a study of Tregs in tolerant kidney transplant recipients. Study-level results: Biological reproducibility was not directly addressed, but technical replication error appeared minimal. The small number of patients limits these findings pending further validation. Tregs expanded with activated donor B cells seemed most donor-specific.

About this clone itself: Its antigen is as yet unknown.

Unstimulated Tregs (CD4+CD25+CD127-) and CD4+CD25- non-Tregs were sorted from PBMCs. Sequencing used immunoSEQ multiplex PCR; TCRdb keeps in-frame clones, though not all of them. The repertoire holds around 230,000 clones, with 84% as singletons. Trimming took 9 bases from V and 1 from J, leaving 14 bases between them. CDR1 is LNHDA and CDR2 is SQIVND in the germline V gene (reference sequence). CDR3 length: 14 amino acids. This receptor was taken from a human donor in good health. The chain has TRBV19 and TRBJ2-3; possibly TRBD1 or TRBD2 for D (8 bases each). The specimen sequenced was CD4+ T cells from blood. This CDR3 is CASRGRGGTDTQYF. Written as DNA, the CDR3 is TGTGCCAGCAGGGGGCGGGGGGGCACAGATACGCAGTATTTT.